This T cell receptor beta chain appears in the sequencing data of a study of CD8 T cells in ankylosing spondylitis. CDR3 length: 16 residues. The germline V and J ends were trimmed by 4 bases and 0 bases, with 13 bases remaining between them. Looked up from germline, CDR1 is SNHLY and CDR2 is FYNNEI. The sample holds a few counts of this clonotype. Its antigen is not identified. TCR beta libraries were made by quantitative 5'-RACE with molecular barcodes. TCRdb ran MiXCR on the 5' RACE reads and lists one entry per CDR3 protein. Of about 500,000 distinct CDR3 sequences in the sample, roughly 13% were seen once. General study points: Seemingly characteristic of ankylosing spondylitis blood was a TCR beta motif consisting of several highly homologous variants. Some of the motif variants had earlier been found in reactive arthritis patients' fluid and blood. Disease-linked clones bore a CD8+ phenotype, appearing relatively rarely in peripheral blood. The study looked at matched synovial fluid samples from ankylosing spondylitis patients. Disease-linked clones were reported to be significantly enriched there.

The sequenced material came from blood, either unsorted or a sorted T cell fraction (not recorded which). This clonotype was sampled from a male donor with ankylosing spondylitis. The J gene is TRBJ1-3, the V gene TRBV2; the D is unclear. CDR3 residues: CASSGAGFGSGNTIYF. As DNA, the CDR3 is TGTGCCAGCAGTGGAGCGGGGTTCGGCTCTGGAAACACCATATATTTT.